Listed here are 25 T cell receptor beta chains from one sample, sequenced in a study of monozygotic twins with inflammatory bowel disease. TCRdb re-analyzed the 5' RACE reads; it lists each CDR3 protein once, without DNA. Listed are 440,000 or so distinct CDR3 sequences; 2% to 3% falls within the top ten. Sequencing used blood. These receptors all come from a human donor with ulcerative colitis or Crohn's disease, or a healthy co-twin of an affected twin (not recorded which).

This rearrangement joins TRBV29-1 to TRBJ2-1; TCRdb indicates TRBD2, and absent DNA this call remains unverified. CDR1 and CDR2 (germline): SQVTM, ANQGSEA. The CDR3 length is 16 residues. CDR3 sequence: CSVWASGGRSYNEQFF.

This chain connects TRBV20-1 to TRBJ2-7; the D gene TCRdb calls, TRBD1, cannot be checked with no DNA. Germline assignment: CDR1 DFQATT and CDR2 SNEGSKA (reference sequence). The length of the CDR3 is 12 residues. The CDR3 protein is CSASGQFFEQYF.

The J gene is TRBJ2-7, the V gene TRBV5-1; the TCRdb call, TRBD2, lacks DNA for checking. Germline-derived CDR1 and CDR2 are SGHRS and YFSETQ. The CDR3 runs 12 residues. CDR3 in amino acids: CASADGAREQYF.

The V and J genes are TRBV7-7 and TRBJ2-5; lacking DNA, the TRBD1 call made by TCRdb goes unchecked. The CDR3 runs to 14 residues. In germline, CDR1 is SSHAT, CDR2 FNYEAQ (reference sequence). CDR3 region: CASSLVGAEETQYF.

The gene calls are TRBV27 and TRBJ1-5. The CDR3 is 14 amino acids. Germline CDR1 reads MNHEY; CDR2 reads SMNVEV (reference sequence). The CDR3 protein is CASSLRRPDQPQHF.

J is TRBJ2-1 and V is TRBV20-1; the TCRdb D gene call, TRBD2, has no DNA to confirm it. The germline V gene has CDR1 DFQATT and CDR2 SNEGSKA (reference sequence). This CDR3 spans 13 amino acids. This CDR3 is CSARVAGGREQFF.

The V and J genes are TRBV27 and TRBJ2-7; no DNA is available, so the TRBD2 call from TCRdb remains unchecked. CDR1 is MNHEY, CDR2 SMNVEV, per germline (reference sequence). The CDR3 spans 16 residues. CDR3 region: CASRGLAAPRAHEQYF.

The V and J genes are TRBV7-3 and TRBJ2-1; without DNA, the TCRdb call of TRBD2 cannot be checked. Germline V gene data show CDR1 as SGHTA and CDR2 as FQGTGA. CDR3 length equals 15 residues. The CDR3 loop reads CASSLTRERTDEQFF. Full variable domain (missing parts from reference TRBV7-3 and TRBJ2-1): GAGVSQTPSNKVTEKGKYVELRCDPISGHTALYWYRQSLGQGPEFLIYFQGTGAADDSGLPNDRFFAVRPEGSVSTLKIQRTERGDSAVYLCASSLTRERTDEQFFGPGTRLTVL.

This chain joins TRBV4-3 and TRBJ2-7; checking the TCRdb D call of TRBD1 is not possible without DNA. Germline-derived CDR1 and CDR2 are LGHNA and YSLEER. The CDR3 totals 13 residues. CDR3 sequence: CASSPQPGYEQYF.

The chain has TRBV5-1 and TRBJ1-4. Germline assignment: CDR1 SGHRS and CDR2 YFSETQ. CDR3 length: 18 residues. Here the CDR3 reads CASSLRALQLMGDEKLFF. The whole variable domain, filled in from reference TRBV5-1 and TRBJ1-4, reads KAGVTQTPRYLIKTRGQQVTLSCSPISGHRSVSWYQQTPGQGLQFLFEYFSETQRNKGNFPGRFSGRQFSNSRSEMNVSTLELGDSALYLCASSLRALQLMGDEKLFFGSGTQLSVL.

The CDR3 is CAWSVGAADTQYF. This sequence joins TRBV30 and TRBJ2-3; the TRBD1 assignment by TCRdb is unverifiable without DNA. Germline CDR1 GTSNPN, CDR2 SVGIG (reference sequence). The CDR3 is made up of 13 amino acids.

The chain couples TRBV5-1 to TRBJ2-7. The CDR3 contains 12 residues. From germline, CDR1 is SGHRS and CDR2 YFSETQ. The CDR3: CASSPEGGEQYF.

V is TRBV5-4 and J is TRBJ1-1; TCRdb picks TRBD1, but there is no DNA to check that call. From germline, CDR1 is SGHNT and CDR2 YYREEE (reference sequence). CDR3 length: 16 residues. The CDR3 spells CATARRDSISNTEAFF.

The chain has TRBV6-2 or TRBV6-3 and TRBJ2-3. Germline-derived CDR1 and CDR2 are MNHEY and SVGEGT. The CDR3 totals 15 residues. The CDR3: CASRRIGASTDTQYF.

The chain is built from TRBV11-2 and TRBJ2-7; TCRdb reports TRBD1, a call that lacks DNA to check it against. Germline CDR1 reads SGHAT; CDR2 reads FQNNGV. This CDR3 is 15 amino acids long. The CDR3 region is CASSLTGTLGYEQYF.

The V call is TRBV20-1, the J call TRBJ1-1; TCRdb proposes TRBD1, but this gene call is untestable without DNA. The germline V gene has CDR1 DFQATT and CDR2 SNEGSKA (reference sequence). This CDR3 has 14 residues. The CDR3 loop is CSASKGGSDTEAFF.

The chain joins TRBV7-2 to TRBJ1-4; as DNA is missing, the TRBD1 call by TCRdb cannot be tested. The germline CDR1 and CDR2 sequences are SGHTA and FQGNSA. The CDR3 runs to 14 residues. CDR3 sequence reads: CASSLRGSNEKLFF.

The rearrangement uses TRBV4-1 and TRBJ2-1; TCRdb picks TRBD2, but there is no DNA to check that call. There are 14 residues in the CDR3. From germline, CDR1 is MGHRA and CDR2 YSYEKL. CDR3 sequence: CASSLAGVGNEQFF.

The chain combines TRBV3-1 with TRBJ2-3; as DNA is missing, the TRBD2 call by TCRdb cannot be tested. The CDR3 spans 16 residues. The germline V gene encodes CDR1 LGHDT and CDR2 YNNKEL (reference sequence). The CDR3 loop reads CASSQDSSLRRDTQYF.

The chain is built from TRBV9 and TRBJ2-5; TCRdb names TRBD2, which stays unverified in the absence of DNA. This CDR3 has 15 residues. Per the germline V gene, CDR1 is SGDLS and CDR2 is YYNGEE. CDR3 sequence reads: CASSAASLVQETQYF.

The chain couples TRBV18 to TRBJ2-2; the D call from TCRdb, TRBD2, cannot be confirmed without DNA. The germline V gene encodes CDR1 KGHSH and CDR2 LQKENI. This CDR3 spans 17 amino acids. This CDR3 reads CASSPQIAGKNTGELFF.

CDR3 residues: CASSDPGYGYTF. The chain joins TRBV25-1 to TRBJ1-2; the TCRdb D gene call, TRBD1, has no DNA to confirm it. This CDR3 region has 12 residues. Looked up from germline, CDR1 is MGHDK and CDR2 is SYGVNS.

The gene calls are TRBV28 and TRBJ2-7; the D call of TRBD1 rests on TCRdb alone, since no DNA is present to check it. The CDR3 contains 14 residues. Germline CDR1 is MDHEN and CDR2 is SYDVKM. The CDR3 here is CASRETGTWDEQYF.

The chain uses TRBV15 and TRBJ1-2; as DNA is missing, the TRBD1 call by TCRdb cannot be tested. CDR1 is LNHNV, CDR2 YYDKDF, per germline (reference sequence). The CDR3 consists of 15 residues. CDR3 amino acids: CATSRKADPGGGYTF. Together with reference TRBV15 and TRBJ1-2, the CDR3 gives the full variable domain: DAMVIQNPRYQVTQFGKPVTLSCSQTLNHNVMYWYQQKSSQAPKLLFHYYDKDFNNEADTPDNFQSRRPNTSFCFLDIRSPGLGDTAMYLCATSRKADPGGGYTFGSGTRLTVV.

The chain uses TRBV5-4 and TRBJ2-4; with no DNA, the TCRdb D assignment of TRBD2 cannot be verified. This CDR3 spans 14 amino acids. CDR1 is SGHNT and CDR2 is YYREEE in the germline V gene (reference sequence). The CDR3 here is CASSLRGNGDIQYF.